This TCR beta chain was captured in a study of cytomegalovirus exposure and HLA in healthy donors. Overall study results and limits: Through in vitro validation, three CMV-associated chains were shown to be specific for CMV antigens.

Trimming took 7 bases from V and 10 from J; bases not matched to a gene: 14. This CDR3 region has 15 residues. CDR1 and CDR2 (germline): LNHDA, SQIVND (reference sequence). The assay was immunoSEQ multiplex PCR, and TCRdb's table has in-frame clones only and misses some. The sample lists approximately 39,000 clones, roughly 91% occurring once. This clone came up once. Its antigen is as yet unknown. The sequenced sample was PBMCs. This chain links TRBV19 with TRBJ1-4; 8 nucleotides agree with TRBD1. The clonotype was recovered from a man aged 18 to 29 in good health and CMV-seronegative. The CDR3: CASTPPSRGHGKLFF. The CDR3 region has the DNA TGTGCCAGTACCCCCCCCAGCAGGGGGCATGGAAAACTGTTTTTT.